This T cell receptor (beta chain) emerged from a study of blood T cell repertoires in COVID-19. Overall study context: The United States, Italy and Spain were the sources of the acute and convalescent COVID-19 samples. PBMCs, B-cell-depleted T cells, or T cells provided the cDNA or gDNA that made up the material.

The CDR3 runs to 15 residues. CDR1 MNHEY and CDR2 SVGEGT come from the germline V gene. V dropped 2 bases and J dropped 3 bases, with 13 bases sitting between them. Authors' processing steps: Cell counts per sample came from amplifying reference gene primers. TCRdb's copy holds only in-frame clones and misses some; the assay was immunoSEQ multiplex PCR. That table furnishes V, J and clone size, whereas the DNA furnished D and trimming. Of approximately 670,000 clones listed, about 87% are singletons. The chain has TRBV6-2 or TRBV6-3 and TRBJ1-1, with D possibly TRBD1 on 6 matching bases. The sequence was collected from a woman aged 18-29 years with acute or convalescent COVID-19. The specimen sequenced was peripheral blood. In nucleotides, the CDR3 is TGTGCCAGCAGTTACGGGACACCCGGGGACACTGAAGCTTTCTTT. It codes for CASSYGTPGDTEAFF.